The rows below give T cell receptor beta chains drawn from one sample of a study of shared clonotypes between healthy human individuals. The repertoire was sequenced with immunoSEQ multiplex PCR; TCRdb's copy has only in-frame clones and lacks some. The data show approximately 1.9 million clones, with 85% to 95% seen just once and more than 1.5% held by the top ten. The specimen was naive CD8+ T cells from PBMCs. The receptor set was obtained from a man younger than 35 in good health. Some clones in this sample may be carry-over from other donors' samples. CDR3s include the opening cysteine and the closing phenylalanine or tryptophan. The D gene is left open where the match is weak. Size is omitted from some rows. Given values are once, few, many or a class for expanded clones.

cdr3_aa cdr3_nt d_call j_call clone_size v_call
CASSARQVQTGELFF TGTGCCAGCAGCGCTAGACAGGTACAGACCGGGGAGCTGTTTTTT NA TRBJ2-2 NA TRBV9
CASSLGWAGGPLSNEQFF TGTGCCAGCAGCTTAGGTTGGGCGGGAGGGCCGCTATCCAATGAGCAGTTCTTC TRBD2 TRBJ2-1 NA TRBV7-6
CASSRPSESPYNEQFF TGTGCCAGCAGCCGTCCTAGCGAGAGCCCCTACAATGAGCAGTTCTTC NA TRBJ2-1 NA TRBV9
CSVTGTSGRIDEQYF TGCAGCGTTACCGGGACTAGCGGGAGGATCGACGAGCAGTACTTC TRBD2 TRBJ2-7 NA TRBV29-1
CSVEEGGRGFFRAFF TGCAGCGTTGAAGAGGGGGGCAGGGGATTTTTCCGGGCTTTCTTT NA TRBJ1-1 NA TRBV29-1
CASGSDTRRTEAFF TGTGCCAGCGGTTCGGACACGAGGCGCACTGAAGCTTTCTTT NA TRBJ1-1 NA TRBV28
CASSLTGTGDVYQPQHF TGTGCCAGCAGTTTAACCGGGACAGGGGACGTTTATCAGCCCCAGCATTTT TRBD1 TRBJ1-5 NA TRBV27
CASSHGTSGMYEQYF TGTGCCAGCAGTCATGGGACTAGCGGGATGTACGAGCAGTACTTC TRBD2 TRBJ2-7 NA TRBV6-5
CASSFYSGYEQYF TGTGCCAGCAGCTTTTATTCAGGTTACGAGCAGTACTTC NA TRBJ2-7 NA TRBV7-8
CASSLVPESNTEAFF TGTGCCAGCAGCTTAGTTCCAGAAAGCAACACTGAAGCTTTCTTT NA TRBJ1-1 NA TRBV7-2
CASRPGTSTADTQYF TGTGCCAGCAGACCCGGGACTAGCACGGCAGATACGCAGTATTTT TRBD2 TRBJ2-3 NA TRBV25-1
CASSVVGRAGDTQYF TGTGCCAGCAGCGTAGTAGGGAGGGCCGGAGATACGCAGTATTTT TRBD2 TRBJ2-3 NA TRBV9
CASNRGTNEQFF TGTGCCAGTAACCGGGGGACCAATGAGCAGTTCTTC NA TRBJ2-1 NA TRBV7-9
CASSWGLLGTEAFF TGTGCCAGCAGTTGGGGCCTCCTGGGCACTGAAGCTTTCTTT NA TRBJ1-1 NA TRBV6-5
CASSTWGAYEQYF TGTGCCAGCAGTACCTGGGGCGCCTACGAGCAGTACTTC NA TRBJ2-7 NA TRBV5-6
CASSLLLEAAKNIQYF TGTGCCAGCAGCTTGTTACTGGAGGCAGCCAAAAACATTCAGTACTTC NA TRBJ2-4 NA TRBV5-4
CASSLSSGNTIYF TGTGCCAGCAGCTTATCGTCCGGAAACACCATATATTTT NA TRBJ1-3 NA TRBV7-9
CASSLPGIKSGANVLTF TGCGCCAGCAGCTTGCCAGGGATAAAGTCTGGGGCCAACGTCCTGACTTTC NA TRBJ2-6 NA TRBV5-1
CASSYSTGVDYTF TGTGCCAGCAGTTACTCGACGGGCGTAGATTACACCTTC NA TRBJ1-2 NA TRBV6-5
CASSLSSGRKETQYF TGTGCCAGCAGCTTGTCTAGCGGGCGCAAAGAGACCCAGTACTTC TRBD2 TRBJ2-5 NA TRBV7-9
CASSLAQGYEQYF TGTGCCAGCAGCTTGGCACAGGGCTACGAGCAGTACTTC NA TRBJ2-7 few TRBV5-6
CASSLRQGAITEAFF TGTGCCAGCAGCTTACGGCAGGGAGCGATCACTGAAGCTTTCTTT NA TRBJ1-1 NA TRBV7-8
CASSYFGLTNEQFF TGTGCCAGCAGTTATTTCGGCCTTACCAATGAGCAGTTCTTC NA TRBJ2-1 NA TRBV6-5
CASSATGTYEQYF TGCGCCAGCAGCGCTACAGGGACCTACGAGCAGTACTTC NA TRBJ2-7 NA TRBV4-1
CASSPWTAGELFF TGTGCCAGCAGCCCCTGGACTGCCGGGGAGCTGTTTTTT NA TRBJ2-2 NA TRBV5-4
CASSLAVMVSGANVLTF TGTGCCAGCAGCTTGGCGGTAATGGTCTCTGGGGCCAACGTCCTGACTTTC NA TRBJ2-6 NA TRBV11-2
CASSPSLTGPNTGELFF TGTGCCAGCTCACCGAGCCTGACCGGGCCGAACACCGGGGAGCTGTTTTTT NA TRBJ2-2 few TRBV18
CASSTFGLAGASDTQYF TGTGCCAGTAGTACCTTTGGACTAGCGGGAGCTTCGGATACGCAGTATTTT TRBD2 TRBJ2-3 NA TRBV19
CASSPPAWRGNGPSTDTQYF TGTGCCAGCAGCCCCCCGGCTTGGCGGGGGAATGGACCTAGCACAGATACGCAGTATTTT TRBD2 TRBJ2-3 NA TRBV9
CASSLEVQREGGEQFF TGTGCCAGCAGCTTAGAAGTTCAGCGGGAGGGGGGTGAGCAGTTCTTC TRBD2 TRBJ2-1 NA TRBV11-2
CASSRTDSGANVLTF TGTGCCAGCAGCCGTACAGACTCTGGGGCCAACGTCCTGACTTTC NA TRBJ2-6 NA TRBV7-9
CASSLLGPSSTDTQYF TGTGCCAGCAGTTTATTGGGGCCGTCTAGCACAGATACGCAGTATTTT NA TRBJ2-3 NA TRBV27
CATRSPGGGSSTEAFF TGTGCCACCAGATCCCCGGGGGGGGGCAGCAGCACTGAAGCTTTCTTT NA TRBJ1-1 once TRBV15